This T cell receptor beta chain was recorded in a study of blood T cell repertoires in COVID-19. This clone was found a few times. TCRdb's table, derived via immunoSEQ multiplex PCR, lists solely in-frame clones and lacks some. The sample yields around 180,000 clones, around 89% seen once. The TCR sequence derives from a woman aged 25-40 years with acute or convalescent COVID-19. The sequenced sample consisted of peripheral blood.

The CDR3 spells CASSARDRASSPLHF. For the CDR3, the DNA is TGCGCCAGCAGTGCTAGAGACAGGGCTTCGTCACCCCTCCACTTT. This sequence joins TRBV10-2 and TRBJ1-6, with TRBD1 matching 7 bases. The germline CDR1 and CDR2 sequences are WSHSY and SAAADI. V was pared by 4 bases and J by 10 bases, with 10 bases of the junction left unmatched. The CDR3 spans 15 residues.